This T cell receptor beta chain was identified in a study of shared clonotypes between healthy human individuals. The CDR3 is 13 residues long. Germline assignment: CDR1 ENHRY and CDR2 SYGVKD. V was clipped by 10 bases and J by 8 bases; unmatched bases: 9. Only in-frame clones appear in the TCRdb table, and some are missing; sequencing was by immunoSEQ multiplex PCR. The sample records about 2.4 million clones, roughly 93% being singletons. The source of this sequence is a man aged 18 to 35 in good health. Some clones in this sample may be carry-over from other donors' samples. The gene calls are TRBV10-3 and TRBJ1-4, with 8 bases fitting TRBD1. The sequencing sample was made of naive CD4+ T cells from PBMCs. Sample subset: CD45RA+ positively selected. The CDR3 region has the DNA TGTGCCACAGGGGGCAGAATCTCAGAAAAACTGTTTTTT. It specifies CATGGRISEKLFF.